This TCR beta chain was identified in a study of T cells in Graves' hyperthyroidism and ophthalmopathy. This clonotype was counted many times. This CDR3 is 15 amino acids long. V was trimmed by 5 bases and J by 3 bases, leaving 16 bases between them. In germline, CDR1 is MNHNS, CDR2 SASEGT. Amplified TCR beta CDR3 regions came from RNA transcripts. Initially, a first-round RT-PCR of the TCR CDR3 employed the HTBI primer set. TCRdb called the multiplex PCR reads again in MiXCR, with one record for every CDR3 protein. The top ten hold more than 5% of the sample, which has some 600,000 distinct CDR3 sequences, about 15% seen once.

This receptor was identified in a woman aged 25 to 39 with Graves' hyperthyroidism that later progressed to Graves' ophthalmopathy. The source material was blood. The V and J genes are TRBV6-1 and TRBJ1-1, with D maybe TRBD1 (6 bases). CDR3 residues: CASSFTGSGDTEAFF. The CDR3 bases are TGTGCCAGCAGTTTTACAGGGTCGGGGGACACTGAAGCTTTCTTT.